This T cell receptor beta chain was captured by sequencing in a study of blood T cells in healthy people across ages. This clonotype came up a few times. With V trimmed by 4 bases and J by 4 bases, 1 base remained unmatched. CDR1 LNHNV and CDR2 YYDKDF come from the germline V gene (reference sequence). The CDR3 is made up of 14 amino acids. For the second PCR, which ran for 7 to 11 cycles, a sample-barcoded 5' primer and a J-beta primer mix were used. From the 5' RACE reads, TCRdb called clonotypes with MiXCR, one entry per CDR3 protein. The table has about 1,400,000 distinct CDR3 sequences, approximately 40% seen once.

This receptor was taken from a woman under 30 in good health. The sample was blood. This sequence joins TRBV15 and TRBJ2-7, with 13 bases aligning to TRBD2. The CDR3 here is CATSMGLAGYEQYF. CDR3 nucleotide sequence: TGTGCCACCAGCATGGGACTAGCGGGGTACGAGCAGTACTTC. Using reference TRBV15 and TRBJ2-7 for the parts outside the CDR3, the full variable domain is DAMVIQNPRYQVTQFGKPVTLSCSQTLNHNVMYWYQQKSSQAPKLLFHYYDKDFNNEADTPDNFQSRRPNTSFCFLDIRSPGLGDTAMYLCATSMGLAGYEQYFGPGTRLTVT.